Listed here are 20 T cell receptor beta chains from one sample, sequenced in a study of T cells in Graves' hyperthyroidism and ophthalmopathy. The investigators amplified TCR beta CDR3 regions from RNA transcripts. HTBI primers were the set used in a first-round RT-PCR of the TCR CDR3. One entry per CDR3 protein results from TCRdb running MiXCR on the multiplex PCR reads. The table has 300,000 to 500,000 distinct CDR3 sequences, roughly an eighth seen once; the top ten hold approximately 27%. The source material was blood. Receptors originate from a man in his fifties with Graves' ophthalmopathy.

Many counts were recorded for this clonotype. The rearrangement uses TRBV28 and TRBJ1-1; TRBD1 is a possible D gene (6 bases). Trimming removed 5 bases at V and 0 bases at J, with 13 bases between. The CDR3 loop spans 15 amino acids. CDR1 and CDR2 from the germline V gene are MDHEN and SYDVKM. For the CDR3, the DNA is TGTGCCAGCAGTGCCCGGGACACCTTGAACACTGAAGCTTTCTTT. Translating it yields CASSARDTLNTEAFF.

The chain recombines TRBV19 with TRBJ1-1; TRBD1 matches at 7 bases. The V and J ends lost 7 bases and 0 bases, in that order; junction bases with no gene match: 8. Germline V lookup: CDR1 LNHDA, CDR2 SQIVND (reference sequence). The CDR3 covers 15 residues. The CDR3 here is CASKGAGLMNTEAFF. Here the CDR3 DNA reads TGTGCCAGTAAGGGGGCAGGACTCATGAACACTGAAGCTTTCTTT. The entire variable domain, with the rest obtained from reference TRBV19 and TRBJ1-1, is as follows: DGGITQSPKYLFRKEGQNVTLSCEQNLNHDAMYWYRQDPGQGLRLIYYSQIVNDFQKGDIAEGYSVSREKKESFPLTVTSAQKNPTAFYLCASKGAGLMNTEAFFGQGTRLTVV.

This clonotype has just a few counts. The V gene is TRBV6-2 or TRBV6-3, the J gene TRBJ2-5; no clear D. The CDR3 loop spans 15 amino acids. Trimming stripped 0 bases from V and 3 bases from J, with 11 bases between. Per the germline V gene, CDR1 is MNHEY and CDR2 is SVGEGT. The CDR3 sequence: CASSYSGQVKETQYF. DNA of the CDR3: TGTGCCAGCAGTTACTCAGGGCAGGTTAAAGAGACCCAGTACTTC.

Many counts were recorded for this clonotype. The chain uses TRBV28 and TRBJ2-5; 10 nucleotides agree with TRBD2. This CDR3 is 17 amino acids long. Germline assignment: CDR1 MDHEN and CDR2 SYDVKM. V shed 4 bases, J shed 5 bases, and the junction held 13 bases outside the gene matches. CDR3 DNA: TGTGCCAGCAGTTCGGGACACAGCGGGAGGGCCTATGAGACCCAGTACTTC. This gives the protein CASSSGHSGRAYETQYF.

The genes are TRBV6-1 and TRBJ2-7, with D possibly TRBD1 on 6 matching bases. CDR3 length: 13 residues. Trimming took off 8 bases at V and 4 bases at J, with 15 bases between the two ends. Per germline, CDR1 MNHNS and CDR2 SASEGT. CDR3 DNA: TGTGCCAGCCACCCCGGGACACAGTACGAGCAGTACTTC. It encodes CASHPGTQYEQYF.

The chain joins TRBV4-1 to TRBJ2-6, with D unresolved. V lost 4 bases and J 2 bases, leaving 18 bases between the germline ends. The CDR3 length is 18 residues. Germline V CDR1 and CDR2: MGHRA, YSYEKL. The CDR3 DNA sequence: TGCGCCAGCAGCCTGCGTGGGGAAAAGGTTACTGGGGCCAACGTCCTGACTTTC. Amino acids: CASSLRGEKVTGANVLTF.

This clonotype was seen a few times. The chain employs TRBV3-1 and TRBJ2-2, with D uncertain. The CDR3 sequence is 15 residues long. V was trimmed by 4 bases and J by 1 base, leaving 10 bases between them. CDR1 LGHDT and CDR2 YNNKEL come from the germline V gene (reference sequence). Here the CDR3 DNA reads TGTGCCAGCAGCCGAATTGGCTGGAACACCGGGGAGCTGTTTTTT. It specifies CASSRIGWNTGELFF. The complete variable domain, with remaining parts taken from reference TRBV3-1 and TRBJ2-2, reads DTAVSQTPKYLVTQMGNDKSIKCEQNLGHDTMYWYKQDSKKFLKIMFSYNNKELIINETVPNRFSPKSPDKAHLNLHINSLELGDSAVYFCASSRIGWNTGELFFGEGSRLTVL.

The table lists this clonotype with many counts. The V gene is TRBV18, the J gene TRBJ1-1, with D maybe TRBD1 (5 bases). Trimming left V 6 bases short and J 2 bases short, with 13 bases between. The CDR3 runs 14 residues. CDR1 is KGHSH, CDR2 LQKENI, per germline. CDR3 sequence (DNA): TGTGCCAGCTCCCGCCGGGGCGTTAACACTGAAGCTTTCTTT. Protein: CASSRRGVNTEAFF.

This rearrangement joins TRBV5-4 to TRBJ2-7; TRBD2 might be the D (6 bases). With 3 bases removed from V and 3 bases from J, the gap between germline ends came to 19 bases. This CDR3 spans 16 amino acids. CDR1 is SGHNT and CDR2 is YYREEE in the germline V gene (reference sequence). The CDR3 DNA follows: TGTGCCAGCAGCTCGCGTCTGTATGGGACTGACTACGAGCAGTACTTC. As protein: CASSSRLYGTDYEQYF. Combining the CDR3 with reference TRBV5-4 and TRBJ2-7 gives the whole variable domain ETGVTQSPTHLIKTRGQQVTLRCSSQSGHNTVSWYQQALGQGPQFIFQYYREEENGRGNFPPRFSGLQFPNYSSELNVNALELDDSALYLCASSSRLYGTDYEQYFGPGTRLTVT.

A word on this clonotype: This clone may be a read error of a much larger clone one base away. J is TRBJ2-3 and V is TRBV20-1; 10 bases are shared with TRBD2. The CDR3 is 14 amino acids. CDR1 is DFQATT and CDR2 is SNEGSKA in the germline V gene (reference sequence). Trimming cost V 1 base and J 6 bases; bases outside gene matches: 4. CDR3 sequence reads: CSARASGSADTQYF. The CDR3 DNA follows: TGCAGTGCTAGAGCTAGCGGGAGTGCGGATACGCAGTATTTT.

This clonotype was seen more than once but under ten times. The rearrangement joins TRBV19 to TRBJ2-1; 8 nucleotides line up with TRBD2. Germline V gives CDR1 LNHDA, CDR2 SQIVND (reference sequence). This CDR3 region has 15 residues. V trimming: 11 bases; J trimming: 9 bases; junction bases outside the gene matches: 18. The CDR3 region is CASKLGTRELGEQFF. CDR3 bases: TGTGCCTCCAAGTTGGGGACTAGGGAGTTGGGTGAGCAGTTCTTC. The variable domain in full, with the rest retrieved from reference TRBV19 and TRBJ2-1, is DGGITQSPKYLFRKEGQNVTLSCEQNLNHDAMYWYRQDPGQGLRLIYYSQIVNDFQKGDIAEGYSVSREKKESFPLTVTSAQKNPTAFYLCASKLGTRELGEQFFGPGTRLTVL.

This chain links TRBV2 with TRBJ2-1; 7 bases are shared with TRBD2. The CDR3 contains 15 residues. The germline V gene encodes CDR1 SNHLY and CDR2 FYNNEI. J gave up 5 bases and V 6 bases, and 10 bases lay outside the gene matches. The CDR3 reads CASSHPGLQDNEQFF. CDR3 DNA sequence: TGTGCCAGCAGCCATCCGGGACTACAAGACAATGAGCAGTTCTTC.

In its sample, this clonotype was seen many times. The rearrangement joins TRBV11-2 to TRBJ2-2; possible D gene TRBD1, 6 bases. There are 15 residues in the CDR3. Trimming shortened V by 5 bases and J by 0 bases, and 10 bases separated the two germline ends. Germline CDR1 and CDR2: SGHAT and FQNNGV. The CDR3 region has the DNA TGTGCCAGCAGCCCTGGACAGCCGAACACCGGGGAGCTGTTTTTT. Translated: CASSPGQPNTGELFF.

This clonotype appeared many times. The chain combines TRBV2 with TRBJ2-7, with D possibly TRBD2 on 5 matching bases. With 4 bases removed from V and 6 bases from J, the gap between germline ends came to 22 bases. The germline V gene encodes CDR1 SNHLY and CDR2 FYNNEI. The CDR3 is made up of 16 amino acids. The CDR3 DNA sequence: TGTGCCAGCAGTGTTTGGTTCGGGGATCTTCGGGGCGAGCAGTACTTC. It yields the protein CASSVWFGDLRGEQYF.

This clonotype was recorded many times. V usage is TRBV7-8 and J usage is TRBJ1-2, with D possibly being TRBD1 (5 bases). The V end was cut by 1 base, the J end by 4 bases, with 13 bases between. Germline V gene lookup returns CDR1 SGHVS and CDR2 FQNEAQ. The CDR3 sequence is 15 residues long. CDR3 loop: CASSLGTGRSYGYTF. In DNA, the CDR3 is TGTGCCAGCAGCTTAGGGACGGGACGAAGCTATGGCTACACCTTC.

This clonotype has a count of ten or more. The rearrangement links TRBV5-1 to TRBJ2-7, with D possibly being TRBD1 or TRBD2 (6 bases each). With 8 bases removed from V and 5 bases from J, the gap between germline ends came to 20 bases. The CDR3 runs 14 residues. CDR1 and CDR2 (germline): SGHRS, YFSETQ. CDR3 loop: CASFGGQGLDEQYF. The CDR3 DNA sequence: TGCGCCAGTTTCGGAGGGCAGGGGTTGGACGAGCAGTACTTC.

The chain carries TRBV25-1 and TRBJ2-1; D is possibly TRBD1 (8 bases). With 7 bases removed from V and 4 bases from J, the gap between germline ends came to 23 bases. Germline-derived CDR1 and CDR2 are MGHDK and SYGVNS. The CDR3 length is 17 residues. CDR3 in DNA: TGTGCCAGCACCTCCTCAACACAGGGGGGGAGGTACAATGAGCAGTTCTTC. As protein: CASTSSTQGGRYNEQFF.

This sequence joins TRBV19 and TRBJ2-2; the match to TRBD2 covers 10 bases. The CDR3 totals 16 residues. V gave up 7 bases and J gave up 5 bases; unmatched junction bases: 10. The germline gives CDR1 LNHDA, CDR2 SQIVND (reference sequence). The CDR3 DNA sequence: TGTGCCAGTACCATAAGTCTAGCGGGAGTTACCGGGGAGCTGTTTTTT. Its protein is CASTISLAGVTGELFF. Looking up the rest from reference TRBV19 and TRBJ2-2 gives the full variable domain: DGGITQSPKYLFRKEGQNVTLSCEQNLNHDAMYWYRQDPGQGLRLIYYSQIVNDFQKGDIAEGYSVSREKKESFPLTVTSAQKNPTAFYLCASTISLAGVTGELFFGEGSRLTVL.

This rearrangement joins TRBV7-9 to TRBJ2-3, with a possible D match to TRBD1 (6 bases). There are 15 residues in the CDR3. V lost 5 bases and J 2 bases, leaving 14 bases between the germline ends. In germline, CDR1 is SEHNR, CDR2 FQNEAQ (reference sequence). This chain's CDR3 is CASSTWTADTDTQYF. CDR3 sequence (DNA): TGTGCCAGCAGCACATGGACAGCCGACACAGATACGCAGTATTTT.

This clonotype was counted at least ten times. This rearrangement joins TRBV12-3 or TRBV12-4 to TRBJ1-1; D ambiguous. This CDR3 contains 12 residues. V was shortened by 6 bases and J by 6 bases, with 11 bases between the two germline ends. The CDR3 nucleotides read TGTGCCAGCAGCAATCTTGGGGCTGAAGCTTTCTTT. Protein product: CASSNLGAEAFF.